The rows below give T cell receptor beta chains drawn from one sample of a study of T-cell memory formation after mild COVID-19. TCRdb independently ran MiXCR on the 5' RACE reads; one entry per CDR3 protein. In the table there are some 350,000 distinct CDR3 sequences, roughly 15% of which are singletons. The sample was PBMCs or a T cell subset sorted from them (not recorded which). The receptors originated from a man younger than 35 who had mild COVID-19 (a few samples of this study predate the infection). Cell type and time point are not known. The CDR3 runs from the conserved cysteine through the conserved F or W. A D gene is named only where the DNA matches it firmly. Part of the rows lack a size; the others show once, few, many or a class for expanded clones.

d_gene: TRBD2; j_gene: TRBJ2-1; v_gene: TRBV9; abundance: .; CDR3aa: CASSVGSGLAGVGEQFF; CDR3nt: TGTGCCAGCAGCGTAGGATCGGGACTAGCGGGGGTTGGTGAGCAGTTCTTC
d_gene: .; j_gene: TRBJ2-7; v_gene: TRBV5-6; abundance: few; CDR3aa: CASRGYEQYF; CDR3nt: TGTGCCAGCAGGGGCTACGAGCAGTACTTC
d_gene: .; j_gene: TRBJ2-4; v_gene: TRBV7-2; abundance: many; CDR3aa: CASSNYDALAKNIQYF; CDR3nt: TGTGCCAGCAGCAACTATGACGCCCTCGCCAAAAACATTCAGTACTTC
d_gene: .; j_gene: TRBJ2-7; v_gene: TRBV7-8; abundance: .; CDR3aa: CASRDPGGHEQYF; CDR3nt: TGTGCCAGCAGGGATCCGGGGGGCCACGAGCAGTACTTC
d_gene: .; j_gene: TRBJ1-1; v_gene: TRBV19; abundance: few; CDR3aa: CASRETTVWTRAEAFF; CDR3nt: TGTGCCAGTAGAGAGACCACAGTTTGGACGAGGGCTGAAGCTTTCTTT
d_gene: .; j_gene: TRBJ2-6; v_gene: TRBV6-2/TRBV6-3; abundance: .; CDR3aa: CASSYGEAMGANVLTF; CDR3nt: TGTGCCAGCAGTTACGGAGAGGCTATGGGGGCCAACGTCCTGACTTTC
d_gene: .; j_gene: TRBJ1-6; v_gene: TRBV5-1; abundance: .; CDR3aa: CASSLGQAKSYNSPLHF; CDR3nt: TGCGCCAGCAGCTTGGGACAGGCTAAGTCCTATAATTCACCCCTCCACTTT
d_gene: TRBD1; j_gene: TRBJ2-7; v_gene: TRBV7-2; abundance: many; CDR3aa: CASSIRQGGEQYF; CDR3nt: TGTGCCAGCAGCATCCGACAGGGCGGCGAGCAGTACTTC
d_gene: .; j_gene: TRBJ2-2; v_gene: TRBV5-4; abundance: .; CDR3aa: CASSYQTNGGELFF; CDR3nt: TGTGCCAGCAGCTACCAGACTAATGGTGGGGAGCTGTTTTTT
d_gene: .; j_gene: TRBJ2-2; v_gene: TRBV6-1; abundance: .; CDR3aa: CASSQGPWQGGTGELFF; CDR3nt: TGTGCCAGCAGTCAAGGGCCTTGGCAGGGGGGCACCGGGGAGCTGTTTTTT
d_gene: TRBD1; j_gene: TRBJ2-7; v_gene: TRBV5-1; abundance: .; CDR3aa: CASSEGQGNTYEQYF; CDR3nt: TGCGCCAGCAGCGAGGGACAGGGGAACACCTACGAGCAGTACTTC
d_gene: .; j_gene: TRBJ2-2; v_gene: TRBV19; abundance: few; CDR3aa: CASRGRSNTGELFF; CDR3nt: TGTGCCAGTAGAGGACGATCGAACACCGGGGAGCTGTTTTTT
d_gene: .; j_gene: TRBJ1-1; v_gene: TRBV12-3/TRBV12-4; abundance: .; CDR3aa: CASSSQGGRAFF; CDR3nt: TGTGCCAGCAGTTCTCAAGGGGGTCGGGCTTTCTTT
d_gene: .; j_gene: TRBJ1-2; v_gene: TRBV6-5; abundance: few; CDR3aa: CASSYSTSGAGYTF; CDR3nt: TGTGCCAGCAGTTACTCGACGTCGGGGGCAGGCTACACCTTC
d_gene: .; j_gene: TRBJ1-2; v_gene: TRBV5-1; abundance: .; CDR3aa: CASSLWEGTAANYGYTF; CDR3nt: TGCGCCAGCAGCTTGTGGGAGGGGACGGCAGCTAACTATGGCTACACCTTC
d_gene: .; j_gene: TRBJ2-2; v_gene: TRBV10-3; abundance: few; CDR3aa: CAITDGTGELFF; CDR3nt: TGTGCCATCACTGATGGCACCGGGGAGCTGTTTTTT
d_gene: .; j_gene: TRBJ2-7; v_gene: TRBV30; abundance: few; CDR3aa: CAWSQQGYEQYF; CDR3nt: TGTGCCTGGAGTCAACAGGGCTACGAGCAGTACTTC
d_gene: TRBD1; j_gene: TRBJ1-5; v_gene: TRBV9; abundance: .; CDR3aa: CASSVVLIGDRLYSNQPQHF; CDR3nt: TGTGCCAGCAGCGTAGTCCTCATTGGGGACAGATTATATAGCAATCAGCCCCAGCATTTT
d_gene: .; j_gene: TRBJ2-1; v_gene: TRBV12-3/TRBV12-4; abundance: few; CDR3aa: CASSSLLGPAYNDEQFF; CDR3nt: TGTGCCAGCAGTTCTCTCCTGGGCCCAGCCTACAATGATGAGCAGTTCTTC
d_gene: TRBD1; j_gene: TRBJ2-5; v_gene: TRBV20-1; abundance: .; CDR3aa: CSAADRGEWETQYF; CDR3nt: TGCAGTGCTGCCGACAGGGGGGAATGGGAGACCCAGTACTTC
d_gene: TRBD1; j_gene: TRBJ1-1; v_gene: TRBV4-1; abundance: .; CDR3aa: CASSRGQGAEAFF; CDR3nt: TGCGCCAGCAGCCGGGGACAGGGTGCTGAAGCTTTCTTT
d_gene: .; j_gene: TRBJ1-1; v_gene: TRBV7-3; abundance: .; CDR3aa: CASSHDRWTEAFF; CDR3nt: TGTGCCAGCAGCCACGACAGATGGACTGAAGCTTTCTTT
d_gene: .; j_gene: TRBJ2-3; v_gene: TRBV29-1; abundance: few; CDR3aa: CSVEDRTSTDTQYF; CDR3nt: TGCAGCGTTGAAGACCGGACTAGCACAGATACGCAGTATTTT
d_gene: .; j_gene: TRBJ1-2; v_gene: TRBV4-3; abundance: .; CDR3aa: CASSPTMAGDYGYTF; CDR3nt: TGCGCCAGCAGCCCAACGATGGCGGGGGACTATGGCTACACCTTC
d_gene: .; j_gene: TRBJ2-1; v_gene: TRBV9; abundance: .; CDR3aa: CASSVERTAYNEQFF; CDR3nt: TGTGCCAGCAGCGTAGAGAGGACGGCCTACAATGAGCAGTTCTTC
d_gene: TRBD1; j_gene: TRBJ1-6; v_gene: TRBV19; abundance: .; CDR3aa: CASSDRGSYNSPLHF; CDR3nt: TGTGCCAGTAGTGACAGGGGGTCCTATAATTCACCCCTCCACTTT
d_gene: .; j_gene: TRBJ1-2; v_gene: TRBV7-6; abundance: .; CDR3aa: CASSLGGGRDYGYTF; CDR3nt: TGTGCCAGCAGCTTAGGGGGAGGCAGGGACTATGGCTACACCTTC
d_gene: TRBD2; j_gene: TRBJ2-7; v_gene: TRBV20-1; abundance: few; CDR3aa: CSARAERGVYEQYF; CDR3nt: TGCAGTGCTAGGGCCGAGCGGGGGGTGTACGAGCAGTACTTC
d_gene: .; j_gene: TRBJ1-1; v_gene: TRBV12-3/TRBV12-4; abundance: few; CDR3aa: CASSLGPPGTEAFF; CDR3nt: TGTGCCAGCAGTTTAGGACCCCCGGGGACTGAAGCTTTCTTT
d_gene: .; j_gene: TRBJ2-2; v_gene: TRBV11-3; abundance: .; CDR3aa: CASSLKPEELFF; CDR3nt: TGTGCCAGCAGCTTAAAACCGGAGGAGCTGTTTTTT
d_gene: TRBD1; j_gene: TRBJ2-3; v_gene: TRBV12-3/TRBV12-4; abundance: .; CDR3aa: CASSKQGGLGDTQYF; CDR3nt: TGTGCCAGCAGTAAACAGGGGGGCCTTGGGGATACGCAGTATTTT
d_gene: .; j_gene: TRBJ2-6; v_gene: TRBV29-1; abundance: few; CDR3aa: CSVARGLSGANVLTF; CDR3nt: TGCAGCGTTGCCAGGGGCCTCTCTGGGGCCAACGTCCTGACTTTC
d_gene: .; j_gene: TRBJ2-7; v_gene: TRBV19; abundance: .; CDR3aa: CASSFGTGMDAYEQYF; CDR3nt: TGTGCCAGTAGTTTCGGGACCGGAATGGATGCCTACGAGCAGTACTTC
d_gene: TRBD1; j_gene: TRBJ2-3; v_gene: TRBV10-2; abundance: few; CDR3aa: CASTGQDRPDTQYF; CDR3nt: TGCGCCAGCACTGGACAGGATCGCCCAGATACGCAGTATTTT
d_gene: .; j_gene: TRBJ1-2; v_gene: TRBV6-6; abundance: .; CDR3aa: CASSSTVGGYTF; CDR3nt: TGTGCCAGCAGTTCGACAGTGGGCGGCTACACCTTC
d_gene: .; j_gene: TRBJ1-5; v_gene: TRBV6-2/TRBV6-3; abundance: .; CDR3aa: CASSYSTSQPQHF; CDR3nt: TGTGCCAGCAGTTACTCGACCAGTCAGCCCCAGCATTTT
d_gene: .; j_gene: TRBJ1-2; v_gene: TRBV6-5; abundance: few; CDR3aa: CASSYGGAGGYTF; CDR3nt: TGTGCCAGCAGTTACGGGGGGGCGGGAGGCTACACCTTC
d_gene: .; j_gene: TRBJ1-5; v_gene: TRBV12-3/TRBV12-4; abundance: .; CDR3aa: CASSLKGGQPQHF; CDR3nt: TGTGCCAGCAGTTTAAAGGGTGGTCAGCCCCAGCATTTT
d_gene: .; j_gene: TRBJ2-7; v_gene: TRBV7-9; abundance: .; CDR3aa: CASSLTLGRVEQYF; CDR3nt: TGTGCCAGCAGCTTAACGTTAGGCAGGGTGGAGCAGTACTTC
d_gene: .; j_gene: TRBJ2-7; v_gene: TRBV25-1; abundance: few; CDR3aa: CASSEYYRAMGEQYF; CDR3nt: TGTGCCAGCAGTGAATATTACAGGGCGATGGGAGAGCAGTACTTC
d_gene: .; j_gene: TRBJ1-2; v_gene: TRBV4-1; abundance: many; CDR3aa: CASSQVHPTNYGYTF; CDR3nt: TGCGCCAGCAGCCAAGTGCACCCAACTAACTATGGCTACACCTTC
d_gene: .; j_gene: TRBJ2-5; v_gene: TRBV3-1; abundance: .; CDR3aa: CASSQGWTQYF; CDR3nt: TGTGCCAGCAGCCAAGGCTGGACCCAGTACTTC
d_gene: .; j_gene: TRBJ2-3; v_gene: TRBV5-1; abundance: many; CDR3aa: CASSAGAPTDTQYF; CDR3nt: TGCGCCAGCAGCGCGGGGGCCCCCACAGATACGCAGTATTTT
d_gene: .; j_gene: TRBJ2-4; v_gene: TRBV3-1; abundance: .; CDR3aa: CASSQEWGNIQYF; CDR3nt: TGTGCCAGCAGCCAAGAGTGGGGGAACATTCAGTACTTC
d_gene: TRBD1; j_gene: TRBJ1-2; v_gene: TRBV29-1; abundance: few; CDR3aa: CSVVPFNRAAYRDRGQMGYTF; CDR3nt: TGCAGCGTCGTCCCCTTCAACCGAGCAGCCTACCGGGACAGGGGCCAAATGGGCTACACCTTC
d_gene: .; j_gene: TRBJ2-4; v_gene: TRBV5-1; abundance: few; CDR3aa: CASSLGVRNIQYF; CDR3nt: TGCGCCAGCAGCTTGGGAGTACGTAACATTCAGTACTTC